These 17 T cell receptor beta chains share one sample of origin, sequenced in a study of blood T cell repertoires in COVID-19. TCRdb's table, derived via immunoSEQ multiplex PCR, lists solely in-frame clones and lacks some. The table includes roughly 500,000 clones, roughly nine tenths detected once. Sequenced material: PBMCs or T cells enriched from blood (not recorded which). These receptors originate from a woman aged 60 to 75 who had recovered from COVID-19.

The chain employs TRBV5-1 and TRBJ1-1, with 7 bases identical to TRBD1. Trimming took 1 base from V and 1 from J; bases not matched to a gene: 4. The CDR3 loop spans 15 amino acids. Germline V CDR1 and CDR2: SGHRS, YFSETQ. In DNA, the CDR3 is TGCGCCAGCAGCTTGTTGGAGGGGGCGAACACTGAAGCTTTCTTT. As protein: CASSLLEGANTEAFF. Based on the CDR3 plus reference TRBV5-1 and TRBJ1-1, the full variable domain is KAGVTQTPRYLIKTRGQQVTLSCSPISGHRSVSWYQQTPGQGLQFLFEYFSETQRNKGNFPGRFSGRQFSNSRSEMNVSTLELGDSALYLCASSLLEGANTEAFFGQGTRLTVV.

The chain links TRBV3-1 (or the pseudogene TRBV3-2) to TRBJ1-5, with unresolved D. CDR3 length: 15 residues. Germline V gene lookup returns CDR1 LGHDT and CDR2 YNNKEL (reference sequence). With 3 bases removed from V and 2 bases from J, the gap between germline ends came to 11 bases. CDR3 nucleotides: TGTGCCAGCAGCCATGGCGGGCTCGGCAATCAGCCCCAGCATTTT. It translates to CASSHGGLGNQPQHF.

The chain couples TRBV2 to TRBJ2-3, with D maybe TRBD2 (5 bases). CDR3 length: 16 amino acids. From germline, CDR1 is SNHLY and CDR2 FYNNEI. V lost 2 bases to trimming and J lost 6 bases, with 18 bases between them. The CDR3 nucleotides are TGTGCCAGCAGTGAATTTCGAGGGCAGGCTAGCGATACGCAGTATTTT. Translated: CASSEFRGQASDTQYF.

This clone has a single count. The gene calls are TRBV12-3 or TRBV12-4 and TRBJ1-2; D ambiguous. The CDR3 is 13 amino acids. V was cut by 2 bases and J by 3 bases, with 7 bases left in between. The CDR3 nucleotides are TGTGCCAGCAGTTTACCCTCCCACTATGGCTACACCTTC. Residues: CASSLPSHYGYTF.

The chain is built from TRBV6-6 and TRBJ1-5; 11 bases are shared with TRBD1. The V segment lost 5 bases and the J segment 6 bases; nucleotides outside the gene matches: 15. CDR3 length equals 18 residues. Per the germline V gene, CDR1 is MNHNY and CDR2 is SVGAGI (reference sequence). DNA of the CDR3: TGTGCCAGCAGTCCCCCACTTGGGATTGGACAGGGGGCTCAGCCCCAGCATTTT. It encodes CASSPPLGIGQGAQPQHF.

The rearrangement links TRBV27 to TRBJ1-6; tentatively, D is TRBD1 (5 bases). V was clipped by 5 bases and J by 9 bases, with 17 bases between them. Looked up from germline, CDR1 is MNHEY and CDR2 is SMNVEV (reference sequence). CDR3 size: 15 residues. CDR3 residues: CASSPRGGKGSPLHF. The CDR3 nucleotides read TGTGCCAGCAGTCCCCGGGGGGGGAAGGGTTCACCCCTCCACTTT.

Of note for this clone: A much larger clone sits a single nucleotide away, making a read error possible. This chain links TRBV10-3 with TRBJ2-5, with 8 bases identical to TRBD1. The CDR3 length is 14 residues. The V segment lost 1 base and the J segment 4 bases; nucleotides outside the gene matches: 2. Germline V gene sequence: CDR1 ENHRY, CDR2 SYGVKD. In nucleotides, the CDR3 is TGTGCCATCAGTGAGTTTACAGGGGGAGAGACCCAGTACTTC. It is translated as CAISEFTGGETQYF.

This clone was counted once. V is TRBV5-1 and J is TRBJ2-2, with a weak D call TRBD1 (5 bases). The length of the CDR3 is 15 residues. Germline V gene data show CDR1 as SGHRS and CDR2 as YFSETQ. With 3 bases removed from V and 1 base from J, the gap between germline ends came to 10 bases. CDR3: CASSSGPGNTGELFF. The CDR3 DNA reads as TGCGCCAGCAGCTCAGGGCCGGGGAACACCGGGGAGCTGTTTTTT.

This chain connects TRBV4-1 to TRBJ1-1; D is perhaps TRBD1 (6 bases). CDR3 length: 17 amino acids. The V and J ends lost 6 bases and 0 bases respectively, with 20 bases between them. From germline, CDR1 is MGHRA and CDR2 YSYEKL. This CDR3 is CASSPHSGQAMNTEAFF. The CDR3 DNA is TGCGCCAGCAGTCCACACTCGGGACAAGCCATGAACACTGAAGCTTTCTTT.

This sequence joins TRBV24-1 and TRBJ1-5; tentative D call: TRBD1 (5 bases). The germline CDR1 and CDR2 sequences are KGHDR and SFDVKD. The CDR3 totals 14 residues. V was pared by 9 bases and J by 1 base, with 12 bases between. CDR3 protein: CATRGEGSNQPQHF. Written as DNA, the CDR3 is TGTGCCACCCGGGGGGAGGGGAGCAATCAGCCCCAGCATTTT.

This chain connects TRBV5-6 to TRBJ2-7; no clear D gene. The germline V gene has CDR1 SGHDT and CDR2 YYEEEE. V was trimmed by 2 bases and J by 2 bases, leaving 11 bases between them. The CDR3 is 14 amino acids. The CDR3 region is CASSFSSTTYEQYF. Written as DNA, the CDR3 is TGTGCCAGCAGCTTCAGTTCCACTACCTACGAGCAGTACTTC. The entire variable domain, with the rest obtained from reference TRBV5-6 and TRBJ2-7, is as follows: DAGVTQSPTHLIKTRGQQVTLRCSPKSGHDTVSWYQQALGQGPQFIFQYYEEEERQRGNFPDRFSGHQFPNYSSELNVNALLLGDSALYLCASSFSSTTYEQYFGPGTRLTVT.

The V call is TRBV5-1, the J call TRBJ1-2; 7 bases are shared with TRBD1. Trimming at V came to 4 bases and at J to 4 bases, leaving 16 bases not matched to a gene. Germline CDR1 is SGHRS and CDR2 is YFSETQ. The CDR3 sequence is 17 residues long. The CDR3 DNA sequence: TGCGCCAGCAGCCTGGGGAGCACGACAGGGAACTTCTATGGCTACACCTTC. It specifies CASSLGSTTGNFYGYTF.

This clone was detected a few times. The gene calls are TRBV10-3 and TRBJ1-4, with a possible D match to TRBD1 (6 bases). The CDR3 loop spans 16 amino acids. The germline V gene has CDR1 ENHRY and CDR2 SYGVKD. Trimming left V 0 bases short and J 1 base short, with 9 bases between. In nucleotides, the CDR3 is TGTGCCATCAGTGAGTCGAAAGGGGGAACTAATGAAAAACTGTTTTTT. It encodes CAISESKGGTNEKLFF.

V usage is TRBV11-2 and J usage is TRBJ2-3; 8 bases align to TRBD2. The CDR3 is 16 residues long. Trimming took 5 bases from V and 1 from J; bases not matched to a gene: 8. Germline V gene data show CDR1 as SGHAT and CDR2 as FQNNGV. The CDR3 region has the DNA TGTGCCAGCAGCCCACGGGAGGGGTCAGGCACAGATACGCAGTATTTT. This encodes CASSPREGSGTDTQYF.

The chain links TRBV15 to TRBJ1-1; 7 nucleotides align to TRBD1. CDR3 length equals 14 residues. Germline V gene sequence: CDR1 LNHNV, CDR2 YYDKDF (reference sequence). Trimming removed 10 bases from V and 0 bases from J; junction bases left unmatched: 8. CDR3 sequence reads: CAIDRVIVNTEAFF. In nucleotides, the CDR3 is TGTGCCATCGACAGGGTTATAGTGAACACTGAAGCTTTCTTT.

V usage is TRBV9 and J usage is TRBJ2-1; 9 bases are shared with TRBD1. The CDR3 sequence is 16 residues long. CDR1 and CDR2 (germline): SGDLS, YYNGEE. After removal of 3 bases from V and 7 bases from J, the junction contained 11 bases not matched to a gene. The CDR3 coding sequence is TGTGCCAGCAGCGCAACCGGGACAGGGAATCAAAATGAGCAGTTCTTC. Protein product: CASSATGTGNQNEQFF.

The rearrangement links TRBV6-5 to TRBJ2-4; D is possibly TRBD1 (5 bases). Germline V gene lookup returns CDR1 MNHEY and CDR2 SVGAGI. The ends were cut back, 2 bases at V and 1 base at J, with 12 bases in the middle. CDR3 length equals 16 residues. The CDR3 bases are TGTGCCAGCAGTTACGAGGCAGGGCTCGCCAAAAACATTCAGTACTTC. This codes for CASSYEAGLAKNIQYF.